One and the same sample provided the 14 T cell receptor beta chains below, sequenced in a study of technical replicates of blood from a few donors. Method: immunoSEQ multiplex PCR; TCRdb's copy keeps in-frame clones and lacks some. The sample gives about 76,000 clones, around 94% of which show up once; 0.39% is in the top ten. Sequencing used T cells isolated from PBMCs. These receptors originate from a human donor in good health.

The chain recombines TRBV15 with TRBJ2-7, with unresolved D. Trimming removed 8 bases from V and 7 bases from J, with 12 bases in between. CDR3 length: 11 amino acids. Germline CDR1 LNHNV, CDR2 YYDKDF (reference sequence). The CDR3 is CATGPPREQYF. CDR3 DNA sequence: TGTGCCACCGGCCCTCCTAGAGAGCAGTACTTC.

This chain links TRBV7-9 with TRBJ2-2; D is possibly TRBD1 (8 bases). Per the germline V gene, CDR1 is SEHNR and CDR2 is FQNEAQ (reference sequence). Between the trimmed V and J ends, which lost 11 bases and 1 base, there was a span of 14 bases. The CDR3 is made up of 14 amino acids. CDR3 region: CAGGDRLNTGELFF. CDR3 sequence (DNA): TGTGCCGGGGGGGACAGGTTGAACACCGGGGAGCTGTTTTTT.

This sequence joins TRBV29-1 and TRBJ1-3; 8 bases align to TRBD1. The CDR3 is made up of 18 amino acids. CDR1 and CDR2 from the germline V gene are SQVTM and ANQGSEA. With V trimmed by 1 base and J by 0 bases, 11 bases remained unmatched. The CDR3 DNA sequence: TGCAGCGTTGAAGCCCGGGGTCAGGGGGCTTCCTCTGGAAACACCATATATTTT. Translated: CSVEARGQGASSGNTIYF.

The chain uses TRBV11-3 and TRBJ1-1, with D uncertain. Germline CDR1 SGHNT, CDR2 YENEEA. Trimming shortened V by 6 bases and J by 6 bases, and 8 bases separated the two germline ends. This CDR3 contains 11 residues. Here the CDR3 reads CASSPGAEAFF. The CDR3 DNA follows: TGTGCCAGCAGTCCCGGGGCTGAAGCTTTCTTT.

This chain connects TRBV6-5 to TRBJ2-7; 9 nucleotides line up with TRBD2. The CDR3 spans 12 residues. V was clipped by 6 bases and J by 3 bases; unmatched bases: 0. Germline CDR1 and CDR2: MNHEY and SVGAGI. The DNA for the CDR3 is TGTGCCAGCAGGACTAGCGGCTACGAGCAGTACTTC. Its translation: CASRTSGYEQYF.

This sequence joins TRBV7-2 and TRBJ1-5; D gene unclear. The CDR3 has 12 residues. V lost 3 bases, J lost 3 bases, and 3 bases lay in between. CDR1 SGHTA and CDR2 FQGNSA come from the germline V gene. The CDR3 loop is CASSFFNQPQHF. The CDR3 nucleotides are TGTGCCAGCAGCTTCTTCAATCAGCCCCAGCATTTT.

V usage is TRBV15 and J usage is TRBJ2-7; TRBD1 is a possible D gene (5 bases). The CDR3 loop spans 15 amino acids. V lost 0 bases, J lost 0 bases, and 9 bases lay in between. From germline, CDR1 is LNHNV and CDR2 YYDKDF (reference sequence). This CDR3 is CATSREGPSSYEQYF. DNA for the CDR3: TGTGCCACCAGCAGAGAGGGGCCTAGCTCCTACGAGCAGTACTTC.

The CDR3 spells CASSGTRRQETQYF. The CDR3 DNA reads as TGTGCCAGCAGCGGAACTAGGAGACAAGAGACCCAGTACTTC. The V and J genes are TRBV5-4 and TRBJ2-5, with D possibly matching TRBD2 (5 bases). The V gene lost 4 bases and the J gene lost 2 bases, with 12 bases spanning the gap. CDR3 size: 14 residues. Germline CDR1 reads SGHNT; CDR2 reads YYREEE (reference sequence).

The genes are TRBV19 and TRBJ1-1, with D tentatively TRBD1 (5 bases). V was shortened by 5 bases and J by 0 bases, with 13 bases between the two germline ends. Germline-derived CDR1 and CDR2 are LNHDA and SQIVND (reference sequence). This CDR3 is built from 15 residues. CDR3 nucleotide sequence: TGTGCCAGTAGTTGGGGCAGGTTTTTGAACACTGAAGCTTTCTTT. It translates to CASSWGRFLNTEAFF.

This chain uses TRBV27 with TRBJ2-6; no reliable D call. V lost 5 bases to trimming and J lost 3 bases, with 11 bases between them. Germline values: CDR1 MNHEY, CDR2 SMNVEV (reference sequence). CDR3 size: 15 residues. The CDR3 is CASSLTSVGANVLTF. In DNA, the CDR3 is TGTGCCAGCAGTCTAACGTCGGTTGGGGCCAACGTCCTGACTTTC.

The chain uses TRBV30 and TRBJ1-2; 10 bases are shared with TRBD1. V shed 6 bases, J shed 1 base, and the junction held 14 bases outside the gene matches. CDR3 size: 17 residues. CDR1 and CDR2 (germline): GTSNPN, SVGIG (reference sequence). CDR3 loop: CACHIPGTGAFNYGYTF. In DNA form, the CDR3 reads TGTGCCTGCCATATCCCCGGGACAGGGGCATTTAACTATGGCTACACCTTC. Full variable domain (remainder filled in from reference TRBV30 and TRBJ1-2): SQTIHQWPATLVQPVGSPLSLECTVEGTSNPNLYWYRQAAGRGLQLLFYSVGIGQISSEVPQNLSASRPQDRQFILSSKKLLLSDSGFYLCACHIPGTGAFNYGYTFGSGTRLTVV.

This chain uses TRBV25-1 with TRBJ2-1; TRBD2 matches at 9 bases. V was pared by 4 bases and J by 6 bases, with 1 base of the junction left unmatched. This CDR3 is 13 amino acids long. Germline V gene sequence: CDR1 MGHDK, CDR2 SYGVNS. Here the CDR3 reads CASSAAGGNEQFF. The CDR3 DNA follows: TGTGCCAGCAGTGCAGCGGGAGGCAATGAGCAGTTCTTC.

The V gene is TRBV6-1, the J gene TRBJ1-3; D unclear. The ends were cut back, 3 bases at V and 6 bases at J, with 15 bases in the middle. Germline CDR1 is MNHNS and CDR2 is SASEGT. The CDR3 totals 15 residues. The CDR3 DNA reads TGTGCCAGCAGTGATTCCGGAGCCAGATTAAACACCATATATTTT. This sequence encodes CASSDSGARLNTIYF.

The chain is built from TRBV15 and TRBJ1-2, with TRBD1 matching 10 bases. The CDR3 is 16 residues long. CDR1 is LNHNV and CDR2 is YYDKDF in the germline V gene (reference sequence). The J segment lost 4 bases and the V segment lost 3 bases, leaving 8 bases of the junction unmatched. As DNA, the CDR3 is TGTGCCACCAGCAGTCCCGGGACAGGGGACCTCTATGGCTACACCTTC. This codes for CATSSPGTGDLYGYTF.